This T cell receptor beta chain comes out of a study of regulatory T cells in long-lasting Graves disease. J gave up 2 bases and V 5 bases, and 5 bases lay outside the gene matches. CDR3 size: 15 residues. Sequencing libraries for TCR beta were prepared with iRepertoire HTBI primers and Arm-PCR of CDR3 regions. A single record per CDR3 protein comes from TCRdb applying MiXCR to the multiplex PCR reads. This table holds approximately 400,000 distinct CDR3 sequences, less than 25% found once. This clonotype has more than one count but fewer than ten. Antigen: not known. The study's findings and limits: With persistent disease, TRBV28, TRBJ1-2 and TRBJ2-5 were the favored segments.

Regarding time point: persistent/refractory GD, antithyroid drugs over 5 years with positive TRAb. From PBMCs, RNA was extracted and then used to make the TCR library. The source material was peripheral blood mononuclear cells (PBMCs), sampled when the disease was refractory, from a patient treated with antithyroid drugs. The chain is built from TRBV12-3 or TRBV12-4 and TRBJ2-2, with 7 bases lining up with TRBD1. The receptor was isolated from a female donor with Graves disease. The CDR3 DNA follows: TGTGCCAGCAGTGCGACAGGGCCTAACACCGGGGAGCTGTTTTTT. It is translated as CASSATGPNTGELFF.